This is a list of T cell receptor beta chains from one sample in a study of blood T cell repertoires in COVID-19. Sequenced by immunoSEQ multiplex PCR; TCRdb stores in-frame clones only, minus some. Of 210,000 or so clones in the sample, about nine tenths are singletons; the top ten hold around 2.9%. Sequencing was performed on peripheral blood. Receptors were obtained from an older woman with acute or convalescent COVID-19. Each CDR3 is given with its conserved first and last residue. The D gene is left open where the match is weak. Size is omitted from some rows. Given values are once, few, many or a class for expanded clones.

d_call,v_call,j_call,clone_size,cdr3_nt,cdr3_aa
-,TRBV2,TRBJ2-7,-,TGTGCCAGCAGTATGCGCCTTACCTACGAGCAGTACTTC,CASSMRLTYEQYF
-,TRBV11-3,TRBJ1-2,-,TGTGCCAGCAGCTTAGAGATGGGTCAGAGGCTCTATGGCTACACCTTC,CASSLEMGQRLYGYTF
TRBD1,TRBV6-2/TRBV6-3,TRBJ2-2,-,TGTGCCAGCAGTTCGACAGGGCTGAACACCGGGGAGCTGTTTTTT,CASSSTGLNTGELFF
-,TRBV27,TRBJ1-3,-,TGTGCCAGCAGTATCTCCCGGGACACTGGAAACACCATATATTTT,CASSISRDTGNTIYF
-,TRBV5-6,TRBJ2-5,-,TGTGCCAGCAGCTTGGAAGGCGGGGTGGTCCAGTACTTC,CASSLEGGVVQYF
TRBD2,TRBV12-3/TRBV12-4,TRBJ2-7,-,TGTGCCAGCAGTCCCGGACTAGTCAACGAGCAGTACTTC,CASSPGLVNEQYF
TRBD1,TRBV27,TRBJ1-4,-,TGTGCCAGCAGTTTTTCGGGACAGGGGAGGGGTGAAAAACTGTTTTTT,CASSFSGQGRGEKLFF
-,TRBV5-1,TRBJ1-1,-,TGCGCCAGCAGCTGGGGACAAGGAATTGAAGCTTTCTTT,CASSWGQGIEAFF
TRBD1,TRBV28,TRBJ2-1,-,TGTGCCAGCAGGAGGACAGGGGGCGATTATGAGCAGTTCTTC,CASRRTGGDYEQFF
-,TRBV5-5,TRBJ1-1,-,TGTGCCAGCAGCTTGGACAGGGTGGGAACTGAAGCTTTCTTT,CASSLDRVGTEAFF
TRBD2,TRBV5-1,TRBJ2-3,-,TGCGCCAGCAGCCCGACTAGCGGTTCTAGCACAGATACGCAGTATTTT,CASSPTSGSSTDTQYF
-,TRBV18,TRBJ2-6,-,TGTGCCAGCTCGCCGAGCCAATCTGGGGCCAACGTCCTGACTTTC,CASSPSQSGANVLTF
-,TRBV18,TRBJ2-7,-,TGTGCCAGCTCACCAGCGGGACAGCAAAGGGGAGAGCAGTACTTC,CASSPAGQQRGEQYF
-,TRBV19,TRBJ2-2,-,TGTGCCAGTAGTATGCTGAGTGGGGAGCTGTTTTTT,CASSMLSGELFF
-,TRBV27,TRBJ2-7,-,TGTGCCAGCAGTCCTCGGGGATCCCACTCCTACGAGCAGTACTTC,CASSPRGSHSYEQYF
TRBD2,TRBV29-1,TRBJ2-2,-,TGCAGCGTTGAGGGACTAGCGGGGTCGAACACCGGGGAGCTGTTTTTT,CSVEGLAGSNTGELFF
TRBD1,TRBV9,TRBJ1-2,-,TGTGCCAGCAGCGTAGAGGCCCTGGACAGGGGGCAAGGCTACACCTTC,CASSVEALDRGQGYTF
TRBD2,TRBV11-2,TRBJ2-7,-,TGTGCCAGCAGCTCGGGACTAGCGGGAGGACACGAGCAGTACTTC,CASSSGLAGGHEQYF
TRBD2,TRBV20-1,TRBJ2-7,-,TGCAGTGCTAGTGGGTTAGCGGGCTACGAGCAGTACTTC,CSASGLAGYEQYF
-,TRBV19,TRBJ2-4,-,TGTGCCAGTAGTATAGGGGTCGGGGGTGTAGCCAAAAACATTCAGTACTTC,CASSIGVGGVAKNIQYF
TRBD1,TRBV28,TRBJ1-1,-,TGTGCCAGCAGACCCACAGGGGGAAACACTGAAGCTTTCTTT,CASRPTGGNTEAFF
TRBD1,TRBV6-5,TRBJ1-2,-,TGTGCCAGCAGTTCAGGGGGTGGCTACACCTTC,CASSSGGGYTF
-,TRBV18,TRBJ1-6,-,TGTGCCAGCTCCCTTTCACCCCTCCACTTT,CASSLSPLHF
TRBD2,TRBV5-8,TRBJ2-7,-,TGTGCCAGCAGCCCTAGACTAGCGGGACCGGGCGAGCAGTACTTC,CASSPRLAGPGEQYF
-,TRBV6-1,TRBJ1-6,-,TGTGCCAGCAGTGAAGCGACCGCTAGCTATAATTCACCCCTCCACTTT,CASSEATASYNSPLHF
-,TRBV4-2,TRBJ2-7,-,TGTGCCAGCAGCCAAGAACCAGGGCTGCCCTACGAGCAGTACTTC,CASSQEPGLPYEQYF
-,TRBV5-1,TRBJ2-3,-,TGCGCCAGCAGCTTGGACAAGACTAGCACAGATACGCAGTATTTT,CASSLDKTSTDTQYF
-,TRBV29-1,TRBJ1-1,-,TGCAGCGTTGAAATATACAGGAGAGCTTTCTTT,CSVEIYRRAFF
-,TRBV7-9,TRBJ1-2,-,TGTGCCAGCAGCTTAGTACAGGGTTTTAACTATGGCTACACCTTC,CASSLVQGFNYGYTF
-,TRBV5-1,TRBJ1-5,-,TGCGCCAGCAGCTTGGGACCCCAGGATCAGCCCCAGCATTTT,CASSLGPQDQPQHF
TRBD1,TRBV30,TRBJ1-6,-,TGTGCCTCTCCGGGACAGGGAAATTCACCCCTCCACTTT,CASPGQGNSPLHF
-,TRBV30,TRBJ1-2,-,TGTGCCTGGAGCGCGGGTCGAACTAACTATGGCTACACCTTC,CAWSAGRTNYGYTF
-,TRBV5-4,TRBJ1-1,-,TGTGCCAGCAGCCCGTCTGTGAACACTGAAGCTTTCTTT,CASSPSVNTEAFF
-,TRBV11-2,TRBJ1-5,-,TGTGCCAGCAGCCGGGGGGCAGGGAGGGATCAGCCCCAGCATTTT,CASSRGAGRDQPQHF
-,TRBV2,TRBJ2-3,-,TGTGCCAGCATAAGACAGTCCCTAGGCACAGATACGCAGTATTTT,CASIRQSLGTDTQYF
-,TRBV11-2,TRBJ2-1,-,TGTGCCAGCAGCTTAGTGAGCTCCTACAATGAGCAGTTCTTC,CASSLVSSYNEQFF
-,TRBV19,TRBJ1-5,-,TGTGCCAGTACCATGGGCCGGGGGGGCGGCAATCAGCCCCAGCATTTT,CASTMGRGGGNQPQHF
TRBD2,TRBV10-1,TRBJ2-3,-,TGCGCCAGCAGTACTAGCGGGAGGGTGACAGATACGCAGTATTTT,CASSTSGRVTDTQYF
TRBD1,TRBV7-9,TRBJ2-3,-,TGTGCCAGCAGCAACACAGGGGTTTTCACAGATACGCAGTATTTT,CASSNTGVFTDTQYF
-,TRBV12-5,TRBJ2-7,once,TGTGCTAGTGGTTCGAGGCAGTACGAGCAGTACTTC,CASGSRQYEQYF
-,TRBV5-4,TRBJ2-3,-,TGTGCCAGCAGCTTGGCAGGAGGACGCAACACAGATACGCAGTATTTT,CASSLAGGRNTDTQYF
-,TRBV6-5,TRBJ1-2,-,TGTGCCAGCAGTCCAGCGGGCACCAACTATGGCTACACCTTC,CASSPAGTNYGYTF